One and the same sample provided the 24 T cell receptor beta chains below, sequenced in a study of STAT5B mutations in CD4+ large granular lymphocyte leukemia. Profiled with immunoSEQ multiplex PCR; TCRdb holds only in-frame clones, not every one. The table lists about 30,000 clones, 70% to 90% of them singletons. Specimen: CD4+ T cells from blood buffy coats. The origin of the receptors is a human donor in good health.

Here the CDR3 reads CASSLYGLRLNTEAFF. The CDR3 coding sequence is TGTGCCAGCAGTTTGTACGGGCTCCGATTGAACACTGAAGCTTTCTTT. The chain has TRBV28 and TRBJ1-1; D is unresolved. With 3 bases removed from V and 0 bases from J, the gap between germline ends came to 14 bases. The length of the CDR3 is 16 residues. The germline CDR1 and CDR2 sequences are MDHEN and SYDVKM.

V is TRBV4-3 and J is TRBJ1-4, with D tentatively TRBD1 (6 bases). The V and J ends lost 0 bases and 7 bases respectively, with 6 bases between them. CDR3 length: 13 residues. The germline gives CDR1 LGHNA, CDR2 YSLEER. The CDR3 DNA sequence: TGCGCCAGCAGCCAAGAACAGGGTGAAAAACTGTTTTTT. Its protein is CASSQEQGEKLFF.

The gene calls are TRBV5-5 and TRBJ2-5; D call uncertain. The germline gives CDR1 SGHKS, CDR2 YYEKEE (reference sequence). The V end lost 6 bases, the J end lost 0 bases, and 18 bases lay between the germline ends. The CDR3 has 16 residues. The DNA of the CDR3 is TGTGCCAGCACCCTGGTTCGAGTCAGAAACCAAGAGACCCAGTACTTC. Its protein product is CASTLVRVRNQETQYF.

V is TRBV6-5 and J is TRBJ1-1, with TRBD1 matching 7 bases. Germline values: CDR1 MNHEY, CDR2 SVGAGI. This CDR3 is built from 13 residues. Unmatched junction bases numbered 5, after V lost 6 bases and J lost 4 bases. The CDR3 DNA reads as TGTGCCAGCAGGGCACAGGGGATCACTGAAGCTTTCTTT. Encoded protein: CASRAQGITEAFF.

The chain uses TRBV2 and TRBJ2-3; TRBD2 aligns across 7 bases. CDR3 size: 18 residues. Germline values: CDR1 SNHLY, CDR2 FYNNEI. J lost 1 base, V lost 8 bases, and 18 bases had no gene match. CDR3 amino acids: CASDYKGVFAGGTDTQYF. CDR3 coding DNA: TGTGCCAGCGACTACAAGGGCGTTTTTGCGGGGGGCACAGATACGCAGTATTTT.

The chain links TRBV11-2 to TRBJ1-4; D call uncertain. Trimming took 5 bases from V and 16 from J, leaving 20 bases between them. This CDR3 contains 13 residues. Per the germline V gene, CDR1 is SGHAT and CDR2 is FQNNGV. The CDR3: CASSTAGSPRAFF. In nucleotides, the CDR3 is TGTGCCAGCAGCACAGCCGGGTCCCCAAGGGCGTTTTTT.

The chain uses TRBV19 and TRBJ2-3, with 7 nucleotides matching TRBD2. V was clipped by 2 bases and J by 6 bases; unmatched bases: 8. This CDR3 has 15 amino acids. Germline CDR1 LNHDA, CDR2 SQIVND (reference sequence). The CDR3 region has the DNA TGTGCCAGTAGTATAAGTCGGCGGGAGTCCGATACGCAGTATTTT. It is translated as CASSISRRESDTQYF.

This chain joins TRBV7-8 and TRBJ2-7; TRBD2 aligns across 8 bases. Germline V gene lookup returns CDR1 SGHVS and CDR2 FQNEAQ. Germline trimming cut 2 bases from V and 2 bases from J; bases unmatched to any gene: 5. CDR3 size: 15 residues. In DNA form, the CDR3 reads TGTGCCAGCAGCTTAACTAGCGGCCAGACCTACGAGCAGTACTTC. Translating gives CASSLTSGQTYEQYF. Together with reference TRBV7-8 and TRBJ2-7, the CDR3 gives the full variable domain: GAGVSQSPRYKVAKRGQDVALRCDPISGHVSLFWYQQALGQGPEFLTYFQNEAQLDKSGLPSDRFFAERPEGSVSTLKIQRTQQEDSAVYLCASSLTSGQTYEQYFGPGTRLTVT.

The chain combines TRBV5-1 with TRBJ2-3; 7 bases agree with TRBD1. This CDR3 has 13 residues. Germline CDR1 is SGHRS and CDR2 is YFSETQ. V was pared by 4 bases and J by 6 bases, with 5 bases of the junction left unmatched. CDR3 DNA sequence: TGCGCCAGCAGCGATACAGGGGAGGATACGCAGTATTTT. Translated, it gives CASSDTGEDTQYF.

The J gene is TRBJ1-1, the V gene TRBV29-1; D call uncertain. V was pared by 3 bases and J by 3 bases, with 11 bases between. The length of the CDR3 is 13 residues. From germline, CDR1 is SQVTM and CDR2 ANQGSEA. This CDR3 is CSVEDGGYTEAFF. The CDR3 bases are TGCAGCGTTGAGGACGGAGGATACACTGAAGCTTTCTTT.

The chain has TRBV11-2 and TRBJ2-1, with 9 nucleotides matching TRBD1. The CDR3 contains 16 residues. CDR1 is SGHAT, CDR2 FQNNGV, per germline. The junction had 7 bases not matched to a gene; V was cut back by 6 bases and J by 1 base. The CDR3 reads CASSYRGRRSYNEQFF. CDR3 DNA: TGTGCCAGCAGTTACAGGGGGCGGAGGTCCTACAATGAGCAGTTCTTC.

This chain links TRBV6-1 with TRBJ1-6; no reliable D call. This CDR3 spans 14 amino acids. The V gene's germline CDR1 is MNHNS and CDR2 SASEGT. V lost 8 bases and J 8 bases, leaving 16 bases between the germline ends. The CDR3 reads CASASVGGDSPLHF. CDR3 DNA: TGTGCCAGCGCTTCAGTAGGTGGGGATTCACCCCTCCACTTT.

This clone was observed once. The sample has other DNA sequences that encode this CDR3 too. This chain links TRBV5-1 with TRBJ2-1, with D perhaps TRBD1 (6 bases). There are 15 residues in the CDR3. The V gene lost 0 bases and the J gene lost 1 base, with 8 bases spanning the gap. Per germline, CDR1 SGHRS and CDR2 YFSETQ. The DNA of the CDR3 is TGCGCCAGCAGCTTGGAAGGGGGTTCCTACAATGAGCAGTTCTTC. Encoded protein: CASSLEGGSYNEQFF.

This clone was found a few times. The CDR3 region is CASFSVGGYGYTF. The CDR3 DNA reads TGTGCCAGCTTTAGCGTGGGTGGCTATGGCTACACCTTC. The V and J genes are TRBV5-4 and TRBJ1-2; D not certain. V was clipped by 7 bases and J by 4 bases, with 14 bases between them. The CDR3 consists of 13 residues. The V gene's germline CDR1 is SGHNT and CDR2 YYREEE (reference sequence).

The rearrangement links TRBV11-2 to TRBJ2-7; 7 nucleotides match TRBD2. V lost 5 bases to trimming and J lost 2 bases; unmatched junction nucleotides: 9. The CDR3 length is 15 residues. CDR1 is SGHAT, CDR2 FQNNGV, per germline. The CDR3: CASSLLSGTAYEQYF. The CDR3 DNA reads as TGTGCCAGCAGCCTTTTAAGCGGGACGGCCTACGAGCAGTACTTC.

This clone has only one observation. Here the CDR3 DNA reads TGTGCCAGCAGTGTCCTAGAGAACACCGGGGAGCTGTTTTTT. This encodes CASSVLENTGELFF. The chain is built from TRBV6-1 and TRBJ2-2; D unclear. Trimming stripped 4 bases from V and 1 base from J, with 7 bases between. The CDR3 covers 14 residues. Germline values: CDR1 MNHNS, CDR2 SASEGT.

This clone was recorded a few times. The chain has TRBV29-1 and TRBJ2-1, with TRBD1 matching 12 bases. V was pared by 1 base and J by 9 bases, with 16 bases of the junction left unmatched. The CDR3 consists of 18 residues. Per the germline V gene, CDR1 is SQVTM and CDR2 is ANQGSEA. The CDR3 DNA reads TGCAGCGTTGAAGGCCGCGTTGGGACAGGGGGCGCAAGAGGTGAGCAGTTCTTC. Its protein is CSVEGRVGTGGARGEQFF.

The chain has TRBV18 and TRBJ1-2; 8 positions match TRBD1. Germline V lookup: CDR1 KGHSH, CDR2 LQKENI. CDR3 length equals 15 residues. The J segment lost 7 bases and the V segment lost 1 base, leaving 8 bases of the junction unmatched. CDR3 nucleotide sequence: TGTGCCAGCTCACCACTGCAGACAGGGGAGGGTGGCTACACCTTC. This gives the protein CASSPLQTGEGGYTF.

The V and J genes are TRBV28 and TRBJ2-1, with a tentative D call TRBD2 (5 bases). CDR1 and CDR2 (germline): MDHEN, SYDVKM. Trimming pared 6 bases from V and 10 bases from J, leaving 19 bases between. The CDR3 consists of 14 residues. The CDR3 region is CASSSPGMREEQFF. In DNA form, the CDR3 reads TGTGCCAGCAGCTCGCCGGGGATGAGGGAGGAGCAGTTCTTC.

V gene TRBV21-1 combines with J gene TRBJ2-5; whether TRBD1, the table's D call, matches the DNA was not checked. TRBV21-1 is a recognized pseudogene. This CDR3 is 14 amino acids long. CDR3 in amino acids: CASRKGQGAETQYF. CDR3 nucleotide sequence: TGTGCCAGCAGAAAAGGACAGGGGGCTGAGACCCAGTACTTC.

This chain links TRBV15 with TRBJ1-1; tentative D call: TRBD1 (5 bases). The CDR3 has 16 residues. Germline V gives CDR1 LNHNV, CDR2 YYDKDF (reference sequence). V lost 0 bases and J 4 bases, leaving 15 bases between the germline ends. CDR3 protein: CATSRDSRVSGTEAFF. The DNA for the CDR3 is TGTGCCACCAGCAGAGATAGCAGGGTTTCAGGCACTGAAGCTTTCTTT.

V is TRBV7-2 and J is TRBJ2-7; 11 bases line up with TRBD2. V was clipped by 1 base and J by 2 bases; unmatched bases: 4. The germline V gene encodes CDR1 SGHTA and CDR2 FQGNSA. The CDR3 sequence is 16 residues long. The CDR3 loop is CASSLGTSGFTYEQYF. The CDR3, as DNA: TGTGCCAGCAGCTTAGGGACTAGCGGGTTTACCTACGAGCAGTACTTC.

This chain links TRBV9 with TRBJ1-3, with D maybe TRBD1 (5 bases). CDR3 length: 15 residues. Germline V gives CDR1 SGDLS, CDR2 YYNGEE. V lost 0 bases and J 0 bases, leaving 7 bases between the germline ends. CDR3 residues: CASSVGTLSGNTIYF. CDR3 nucleotide sequence: TGTGCCAGCAGCGTAGGGACACTCTCTGGAAACACCATATATTTT.

The rearrangement links TRBV6-5 to TRBJ1-4; D is unclear. Looked up from germline, CDR1 is MNHEY and CDR2 is SVGAGI. The CDR3 spans 14 residues. V gave up 0 bases and J gave up 5 bases, with 7 bases separating them. In DNA form, the CDR3 reads TGTGCCAGCAGTTACTCTACAGTGAATGAAAAACTGTTTTTT. This sequence encodes CASSYSTVNEKLFF.